Listed here are 16 T cell receptor beta chains from one sample, sequenced in a study of T cell clonotyping in hematopoietic cell transplantation. The method was immunoSEQ multiplex PCR; TCRdb's version includes in-frame clones alone and lacks a portion of them. The sample holds 3,500 to 4,500 clones; roughly 94% are singletons and the top ten take about 0.91%. This specimen was PBMCs, taken 30 days after allogeneic stem cell transplant. These receptors were taken from a male patient aged 50 to 59 who had an allogeneic stem cell transplant from a related donor, so the T cells may come from the graft donor. Some clones in this sample may be carry-over from other donors' samples.

The chain carries TRBV1 and TRBJ2-3; the table's D call, TRBD2, has no DNA check behind it. TRBV1 is an annotated pseudogene. The CDR3 sequence is 15 residues long. The CDR3 DNA is TGCACCAGCAGCCAAGAATCCCGGGGAGCAGATACGCAGTATTTT. The encoded protein is CTSSQESRGADTQYF.

This chain joins TRBV9 and TRBJ2-5; TRBD1 might be the D (6 bases). The germline gives CDR1 SGDLS, CDR2 YYNGEE. The CDR3 length is 13 residues. The germline V and J ends were trimmed by 4 bases and 5 bases, with 12 bases remaining between them. The CDR3 DNA reads TGTGCCAGCAGCCCTACAGGGAAGGAGACCCAGTACTTC. This encodes CASSPTGKETQYF.

The chain combines TRBV2 with TRBJ2-3; D unresolved. In germline, CDR1 is SNHLY, CDR2 FYNNEI. Trimming shortened V by 9 bases and J by 0 bases, and 13 bases separated the two germline ends. The CDR3 covers 14 residues. For the CDR3, the DNA is TGTGCCAGTGTCCCCAGCCCGAGCACAGATACGCAGTATTTT. Encoded protein: CASVPSPSTDTQYF.

The chain combines TRBV5-6 with TRBJ1-2; 8 nucleotides match TRBD1. V lost 1 base to trimming and J lost 7 bases; unmatched junction nucleotides: 3. Germline values: CDR1 SGHDT, CDR2 YYEEEE. This CDR3 has 13 residues. This CDR3 reads CASSLSGGPGYTF. CDR3 DNA sequence: TGTGCCAGCAGCTTGTCAGGGGGCCCTGGCTACACCTTC.

The CDR3 DNA reads as TGTGCCAGTAGTATTTCCCACTATGGCTACACCTTC. It yields the protein CASSISHYGYTF. The J gene is TRBJ1-2, the V gene TRBV19; D gene ambiguous. The V gene lost 3 bases and the J gene lost 3 bases, with 5 bases spanning the gap. Germline CDR1 and CDR2: LNHDA and SQIVND (reference sequence). The CDR3 extends over 12 amino acids.

This clone was picked up one time. The chain is built from TRBV19 and TRBJ2-3, with TRBD2 as a possible D gene (6 bases). The germline V and J ends were trimmed by 7 bases and 2 bases, with 10 bases remaining between them. Germline V gives CDR1 LNHDA, CDR2 SQIVND (reference sequence). The CDR3 has 13 residues. The CDR3 spells CASNGRDTDTQYF. The CDR3 DNA is TGTGCCAGTAACGGGAGAGACACAGATACGCAGTATTTT.

The chain carries TRBV9 and TRBJ2-3; 7 bases are a match to TRBD2. Germline CDR1 is SGDLS and CDR2 is YYNGEE. This CDR3 spans 16 amino acids. Losses at the gene ends were 6 bases for V and 6 bases for J; bases not matched to a gene: 16. The CDR3 DNA reads as TGTGCCAGCACCACACTGGAGGGAGGGCGGTCCGATACGCAGTATTTT. The encoded protein is CASTTLEGGRSDTQYF.

The CDR3 protein is CASSQELGSDNEKLFF. In nucleotides, the CDR3 is TGCGCCAGCAGCCAAGAATTGGGGTCAGACAATGAAAAACTGTTTTTT. V usage is TRBV4-3 and J usage is TRBJ1-4; D gene ambiguous. The V gene lost 0 bases and the J gene lost 5 bases, with 13 bases spanning the gap. This CDR3 is 16 amino acids long. Germline lookup yields CDR1 LGHNA and CDR2 YSLEER.

This rearrangement joins TRBV28 to TRBJ2-3; D uncertain. The CDR3 has 14 amino acids. V lost 7 bases and J 0 bases, leaving 11 bases between the germline ends. Germline V gene sequence: CDR1 MDHEN, CDR2 SYDVKM. The CDR3 spells CASTKRRSTDTQYF. In DNA, the CDR3 is TGTGCCAGCACAAAACGGAGAAGCACAGATACGCAGTATTTT.

V and J are TRBV5-1 and TRBJ1-1, with 9 bases matching TRBD1. Unmatched junction bases numbered 4, after V lost 3 bases and J lost 4 bases. Germline V gives CDR1 SGHRS, CDR2 YFSETQ. This CDR3 region has 14 residues. CDR3 protein: CASSSTGGSTEAFF. As DNA, the CDR3 is TGCGCCAGCAGCTCGACAGGGGGGTCCACTGAAGCTTTCTTT.

This clone has only one observation. The chain recombines TRBV10-3 with TRBJ2-7; 9 positions match TRBD1. CDR3 length equals 15 residues. Germline V gene sequence: CDR1 ENHRY, CDR2 SYGVKD. V was clipped by 6 bases and J by 5 bases; unmatched bases: 11. CDR3 DNA: TGTGCCATCAGCAGCCACAGGGGGCGGTCGGACGAGCAGTACTTC. Translated: CAISSHRGRSDEQYF.

This sequence joins TRBV20-1 and TRBJ2-5; D is uncertain. V was trimmed by 3 bases and J by 3 bases, leaving 5 bases between them. This CDR3 region has 11 residues. Germline V lookup: CDR1 DFQATT, CDR2 SNEGSKA (reference sequence). In DNA form, the CDR3 reads TGCAGTGCTAGCCGGGAAGAGACCCAGTACTTC. It encodes CSASREETQYF.

The chain combines TRBV6-5 with TRBJ1-2; D is possibly TRBD1 (6 bases). Trimming shortened V by 0 bases and J by 8 bases, and 13 bases separated the two germline ends. Germline loops: CDR1 MNHEY, CDR2 SVGAGI. The CDR3 sequence is 14 residues long. The CDR3 bases are TGTGCCAGCAGTTACTCGACGGGACACGAGGGCTACACCTTC. Its protein is CASSYSTGHEGYTF.

The chain carries TRBV2 and TRBJ2-7; D is tentatively TRBD1 or TRBD2 (5 bases each). Germline V gene sequence: CDR1 SNHLY, CDR2 FYNNEI. This CDR3 is 12 amino acids long. The germline V and J ends were trimmed by 9 bases and 3 bases, with 12 bases remaining between them. The CDR3 protein is CARGWGSYEQYF. CDR3 in DNA: TGTGCCAGGGGTTGGGGGAGCTACGAGCAGTACTTC.

The V call is TRBV2, the J call TRBJ1-5; 8 nucleotides match TRBD1. This CDR3 has 15 amino acids. V was pared by 4 bases and J by 4 bases, with 6 bases of the junction left unmatched. Germline CDR1 reads SNHLY; CDR2 reads FYNNEI. CDR3 region: CASSGSQGANQPQHF. The CDR3 region has the DNA TGTGCCAGCAGTGGTAGCCAGGGGGCGAATCAGCCCCAGCATTTT.

DNA for the CDR3: TGTGCCAGCAGCGTTGGGGGAGATTATGGCTACACCTTC. Residues: CASSVGGDYGYTF. The chain carries TRBV9 and TRBJ1-2, with D perhaps matching TRBD1 (5 bases). Trimming pared 2 bases from V and 5 bases from J, leaving 10 bases between. The CDR3 runs to 13 residues. In germline, CDR1 is SGDLS, CDR2 YYNGEE.